This T cell receptor (beta chain) came from a study of cytomegalovirus exposure and HLA in healthy donors. This clone was counted a few times. Amplification used 60 Vbeta primers and 13 Jbeta primers. Libraries were prepared by immunoSEQ multiplex PCR; TCRdb keeps only in-frame clonotypes and omits some of them. Altogether some 160,000 clones are present, roughly 80% being singletons, with the ten largest covering 1.1% to 1.5%. The CDR3 has 15 residues. CDR1 and CDR2 from the germline V gene are MNHNS and SASEGT. With 7 bases clipped from V and 5 bases from J, the junction kept 13 bases outside the gene matches.

This chain links TRBV6-1 with TRBJ2-7, with TRBD2 matching 8 bases. This TCR was sampled from a male donor in good health and CMV-seronegative. Sample: PBMCs. The CDR3: CASNLRGGDVDEQYF. CDR3 nucleotide sequence: TGTGCCAGCAACTTACGGGGGGGCGATGTGGACGAGCAGTACTTC.